A selection of T cell receptor beta chains follows, all from one sample in a study of shared clonotypes between healthy human individuals. Sequencing used immunoSEQ multiplex PCR; TCRdb keeps in-frame clones, though not all of them. The sample consists of 1,400,000 or so clones, approximately 98.5% of them appearing once. Sample: naive CD4+ T cells sorted from blood. These receptors were taken from a young man in good health. Each CDR3 is given with its conserved first and last residue. D genes are given only for firm matches. Size is omitted from some rows. Given values are once, few, many or a class for expanded clones.

clone_size j_call d_call v_call cdr3_nt cdr3_aa
. TRBJ1-2 . TRBV6-5 TGTGCCAGCAGTTACTCTATGGGACGCTATGGCTACACCTTC CASSYSMGRYGYTF
once TRBJ2-1 . TRBV28 TGTGCCAGCCTCACATCCTTAGTCGGTGAGCAGTTCTTC CASLTSLVGEQFF
. TRBJ1-1 TRBD1 TRBV2 TGTGCCAGCAGTGCGGGACAGGTGAACACTGAAGCTTTCTTT CASSAGQVNTEAFF
. TRBJ2-7 . TRBV9 TGTGCCAGCAGCGTAGGGGGAACCTACGAGCAGTACTTC CASSVGGTYEQYF
. TRBJ2-1 TRBD2 TRBV4-2 TGTGCCAGCAGCCAAACAGGAGCGGGAAGAGTCGATGAGCAGTTCTTC CASSQTGAGRVDEQFF
. TRBJ2-1 TRBD1 TRBV5-6 TGTGCCAGCAGGATGGACAGGGGACTTTTTCACAATGAGCAGTTCTTC CASRMDRGLFHNEQFF
. TRBJ2-5 . TRBV18 TGTGCCAGCTCCCCGGACCACCAAGAGACCCAGTACTTC CASSPDHQETQYF
. TRBJ2-1 TRBD2 TRBV11-2 TGTGCCAGCAGTCCTAAGCGGGAGGGCCGATCAGAGCAGTTCTTC CASSPKREGRSEQFF
. TRBJ2-3 TRBD1 TRBV28 TGTGCCAGCAAAAGGACAGGGTTAACTAGCACAGATACGCAGTATTTT CASKRTGLTSTDTQYF
. TRBJ2-3 . TRBV5-1 TGCGCCAGCAGCTTGGCGACTTTATCAGATACGCAGTATTTT CASSLATLSDTQYF
once TRBJ2-7 TRBD2 TRBV28 TGTGCCAGCAGCAGCGGGGGGCGAAGCTCCTACGAGCAGTACTTC CASSSGGRSSYEQYF
. TRBJ1-2 . TRBV28 TGTGCCAGCAGTTTCCCCCCTCCTAACTATGGCTACACCTTC CASSFPPPNYGYTF
. TRBJ2-5 TRBD2 TRBV10-2 TGCGCCAGCCAATTAGCGGGAGAGATTACCCAGTACTTC CASQLAGEITQYF
. TRBJ1-5 . TRBV28 TGTGCCAGCAGTTCGGGCGGTTCTTATCGTCCCCAGCATTTT CASSSGGSYRPQHF
. TRBJ1-2 . TRBV11-2 TGTGCCAGCAGCTTCTCCCATATCCAGGAGGACAACACCTTC CASSFSHIQEDNTF
. TRBJ1-1 . TRBV19 TGTGCCAGTAGTCGTTCATGGGGGACGAACACTGAAGCTTTCTTT CASSRSWGTNTEAFF
. TRBJ1-3 . TRBV19 TGTGCCAGTACCGACGGGACAATTGGAAACACCATATATTTT CASTDGTIGNTIYF
. TRBJ2-5 . TRBV5-1 TGCGCCAGCAGCTTGGCCGGCTTCCAAGAGACCCAGTACTTC CASSLAGFQETQYF
once TRBJ2-7 TRBD2 TRBV19 TGTGCCAGTAGTAGCGGGAGCTACGAGCAGTACTTC CASSSGSYEQYF
. TRBJ1-1 . TRBV28 TGTGCCAGCACCAGGCGGGGGGTAATAGAAGCTTTCTTT CASTRRGVIEAFF
. TRBJ2-2 TRBD2 TRBV27 TGTGCCAGCAGTTACGGACTAGTTTCCCCGGGCGGGGAGCTGTTTTTT CASSYGLVSPGGELFF
. TRBJ1-1 . TRBV15 TGTGCCACCAGCAGAGATCTCTGGGACACTTCTGCTTTCTTT CATSRDLWDTSAFF
once TRBJ1-3 . TRBV30 TGTGCCTGGAGTGTACAAGGGTCTGGAAACACCATATATTTT CAWSVQGSGNTIYF
. TRBJ2-7 . TRBV12-2 TGTGCCAGCAGCCAGACCGGACAGGGGGACGAGCAGTACTTC CASSQTGQGDEQYF
. TRBJ2-1 TRBD2 TRBV29-1 TGCAGCGTTGGGGCTAGCGGGCGTTCTCGTGAGCAGTTCTTC CSVGASGRSREQFF
. TRBJ1-3 . TRBV30 TGTGCCTGGTCTAGGGCCTCTGGAAACACCATATATTTT CAWSRASGNTIYF
once TRBJ1-5 . TRBV19 TGTGCCAGTAGTAACCAAGGGGTAGAGAGCAATCAGCCCCAGCATTTT CASSNQGVESNQPQHF
. TRBJ2-1 TRBD1 TRBV5-4 TGTGCCAGCAGCGTAGACAGGGGCTCCTACAATGAGCAGTTCTTC CASSVDRGSYNEQFF
. TRBJ2-5 . TRBV5-1 TGCGCCAGCAGCCGCGGAGGGGGGCGGCAAGAGACCCAGTACTTC CASSRGGGRQETQYF
. TRBJ2-3 . TRBV7-7 TGTGCCAGCAGCTTAGACATGGCAGATACGCAGTATTTT CASSLDMADTQYF
. TRBJ2-7 . TRBV25-1 TGTGCCAGCTCAGGAGGCTCCTACGAGCAGTACTTC CASSGGSYEQYF
once TRBJ2-2 . TRBV29-1 TGCAGCGTTTGGGGTAGTCGCAACACCGGGGAGCTGTTTTTT CSVWGSRNTGELFF
. TRBJ2-1 . TRBV5-5 TGTGCCAGCAGCCCCCGAGGAGATACTGTAAGCTCCTACAATGAGCAGTTCTTC CASSPRGDTVSSYNEQFF
. TRBJ2-1 TRBD1 TRBV27 TGTGCCAGCAGTTTAAAAACCCGTTCGACAGGGCCTTGGAGCAATGAGCAGTTCTTC CASSLKTRSTGPWSNEQFF
. TRBJ2-5 TRBD2 TRBV29-1 TGCAGCGTTGTAGCGGGAGTGGAGACCCAGTACTTC CSVVAGVETQYF
. TRBJ2-6 . TRBV6-5 TGTGCCAGCACTCGGGGTACCGGGGCCAACGTCCTGACTTTC CASTRGTGANVLTF
. TRBJ1-5 . TRBV4-3 TGCGCCAGCAGCCAAGATCGGGGGGGGGCTAGAGCCCAGCATTTT CASSQDRGGARAQHF
. TRBJ2-1 . TRBV18 TGTGCCAGCTCACCGAGGGACCTCTCCTACAATGAGCAGTTCTTC CASSPRDLSYNEQFF
. TRBJ2-1 TRBD2 TRBV6-5 TGTGCCAGCAGCCCCGGACTAGCGCTCGACAATGAGCAGTTCTTC CASSPGLALDNEQFF
once TRBJ2-3 TRBD1 TRBV7-9 TGTGCCAGCAGCCTGGGACAGGTCAAGGTGGATACGCAGTATTTT CASSLGQVKVDTQYF
. TRBJ2-1 . TRBV29-1 TGCAGCGTACGCCAGCAGCTATACAATGAGCAGTTCTTC CSVRQQLYNEQFF
. TRBJ2-5 TRBD1 TRBV30 TGTGCCTCCTCCCTTGGACAGGGGGAGACCCAGTACTTC CASSLGQGETQYF
. TRBJ1-1 . TRBV5-4 TGTGCCAGCACCTCAGAGGTTTTGAACACTGAAGCTTTCTTT CASTSEVLNTEAFF
. TRBJ2-5 TRBD1 TRBV10-2 TGCGCCAGCGAGCCTACAGGGGCTGAGACCCAGTACTTC CASEPTGAETQYF
. TRBJ2-5 TRBD1 TRBV7-9 TGTGCCAGCAGCTTAGCTCGGGACAGGAGGGATGAGACCCAGTACTTC CASSLARDRRDETQYF
. TRBJ2-3 . TRBV5-1 TGCGCCAGCAGCATCCTCGATACGCAGTATTTT CASSILDTQYF
. TRBJ1-2 TRBD1 TRBV5-1 TGCGCCAGCAGCTTTGTTACAGGGGACGACAACTATGGCTACACCTTC CASSFVTGDDNYGYTF
. TRBJ2-7 TRBD2 TRBV19 TGTGCCAGTACCGAAAGGGGAGGGGAGGTCGAGCAGTACTTC CASTERGGEVEQYF
. TRBJ2-1 . TRBV27 TGTGCCAGCAGTTTAGGGGGAATCCCCCACAATGAGCAGTTCTTC CASSLGGIPHNEQFF
. TRBJ1-5 . TRBV6-5 TGTGCCAGCAGTCCCAACGGAGGGACTCAGCCCCAGCATTTT CASSPNGGTQPQHF
. TRBJ1-5 TRBD1 TRBV30 TGTGCCTGGAGTCACCGACAGGGGGTGATGGGATCCGATCAGCCCCAGCATTTT CAWSHRQGVMGSDQPQHF
. TRBJ2-1 . TRBV19 TGTGCCAGTACCCCCAGGGGAAGCTCCTACAATGAGCAGTTCTTC CASTPRGSSYNEQFF
. TRBJ1-5 . TRBV5-5 TGTGCCAGCAGCCTCGATGAAATTCAGCCCCAGCATTTT CASSLDEIQPQHF